Listed here are 30 T cell receptor beta chains from one sample, sequenced in a study of blood T cell repertoires in COVID-19. Sequencing was performed with immunoSEQ multiplex PCR; in TCRdb, only in-frame clones are kept and a portion is missing. The repertoire consists of hundreds of thousands of clones, with around 88% occurring once and the leading ten covering 10% to 15%. Material for sequencing was peripheral blood. These receptors were obtained from a woman aged 45 to 65 with COVID-19, enrolled during active disease.

This sequence joins TRBV2 and TRBJ1-5; D not resolved. CDR3 size: 13 residues. Looked up from germline, CDR1 is SNHLY and CDR2 is FYNNEI. Trimming removed 4 bases from V and 6 bases from J, with 10 bases in between. The CDR3 region is CASSARNGQPQHF. DNA of the CDR3: TGTGCCAGCAGTGCGAGAAACGGTCAGCCCCAGCATTTT. Drawing the rest from reference TRBV2 and TRBJ1-5, the complete variable domain is EPEVTQTPSHQVTQMGQEVILRCVPISNHLYFYWYRQILGQKVEFLVSFYNNEISEKSEIFDDQFSVERPDGSNFTLKIRSTKLEDSAMYFCASSARNGQPQHFGDGTRLSIL.

V usage is TRBV6-2 or TRBV6-3 and J usage is TRBJ1-1; 8 bases match TRBD1. After removal of 0 bases from V and 4 bases from J, the junction contained 7 bases not matched to a gene. Germline V lookup: CDR1 MNHEY, CDR2 SVGEGT. This CDR3 has 16 residues. The CDR3 protein is CASSYSSAGGPTEAFF. The CDR3 nucleotides read TGTGCCAGCAGTTACTCGTCGGCAGGGGGCCCCACTGAAGCTTTCTTT.

The chain carries TRBV10-3 and TRBJ1-5; D uncertain. V was trimmed by 0 bases and J by 7 bases, leaving 7 bases between them. The CDR3 runs to 13 residues. The V gene's germline CDR1 is ENHRY and CDR2 SYGVKD. The CDR3 DNA is TGTGCCATCAGTGAGTCCTCCGTCCAGCCCCAGCATTTT. This encodes CAISESSVQPQHF.

The chain employs TRBV19 and TRBJ1-4; 8 positions agree with TRBD1. The V gene's germline CDR1 is LNHDA and CDR2 SQIVND (reference sequence). The CDR3 sequence is 17 residues long. V gave up 4 bases and J gave up 7 bases; unmatched junction bases: 14. The CDR3 sequence is CASSTGQGGAFGEKLFF. DNA of the CDR3: TGTGCCAGTAGTACCGGACAGGGAGGAGCCTTTGGTGAAAAACTGTTTTTT.

The chain combines TRBV28 with TRBJ1-2; no clear D gene. Germline V gives CDR1 MDHEN, CDR2 SYDVKM. This CDR3 is 13 amino acids long. V lost 3 bases to trimming and J lost 6 bases, with 11 bases between them. The CDR3 nucleotides read TGTGCCAGCAGTTTGACGGGGAGGGATGGCTACACCTTC. Amino acid sequence: CASSLTGRDGYTF.

The V gene is TRBV5-1, the J gene TRBJ2-7, with 9 bases lining up with TRBD1. Germline assignment: CDR1 SGHRS and CDR2 YFSETQ. The CDR3 runs 16 residues. Unmatched junction bases numbered 4, after V lost 0 bases and J lost 0 bases. CDR3 sequence (DNA): TGCGCCAGCAGCTTGGGGACAGGGGCTAGCTCCTACGAGCAGTACTTC. Translating gives CASSLGTGASSYEQYF.

This clone turned up a few times. In nucleotides, the CDR3 is TGTGCCAGCAGCGCTGGAGGGCACTACGAGCAGTACTTC. Translating gives CASSAGGHYEQYF. The gene calls are TRBV7-8 and TRBJ2-7, with D possibly TRBD2 on 6 matching bases. The germline V gene encodes CDR1 SGHVS and CDR2 FQNEAQ. Trimming left V 5 bases short and J 3 bases short, with 11 bases between. This CDR3 is built from 13 residues. The whole variable domain, filled in from reference TRBV7-8 and TRBJ2-7, reads GAGVSQSPRYKVAKRGQDVALRCDPISGHVSLFWYQQALGQGPEFLTYFQNEAQLDKSGLPSDRFFAERPEGSVSTLKIQRTQQEDSAVYLCASSAGGHYEQYFGPGTRLTVT.

For the CDR3, the DNA is TGCGCCAGCAGCTTGGCCGCGGACAGGGATGAAAAACTGTTTTTT. The encoded protein is CASSLAADRDEKLFF. The rearrangement links TRBV5-1 to TRBJ1-4; 8 bases map to TRBD1. Trimming removed 0 bases from V and 6 bases from J; junction bases left unmatched: 4. Germline V gene sequence: CDR1 SGHRS, CDR2 YFSETQ. This CDR3 comprises 15 residues.

V usage is TRBV9 and J usage is TRBJ2-7; D may be TRBD2 (8 bases). Germline V gives CDR1 SGDLS, CDR2 YYNGEE. Trimming took off 3 bases at V and 6 bases at J, with 25 bases between the two ends. This CDR3 is built from 17 residues. The CDR3, as DNA: TGTGCCAGCAGCGCGGGGGGGGACAGAAGAGGTGCGGCCGAGCAGTACTTC. Translating gives CASSAGGDRRGAAEQYF.

The rearrangement joins TRBV6-1 to TRBJ2-3; 7 bases are a match to TRBD1. The CDR3 covers 16 residues. The germline gives CDR1 MNHNS, CDR2 SASEGT. The V and J ends lost 4 bases and 3 bases, in that order; junction bases with no gene match: 10. The CDR3 region is CASSGNRQGGTDTQYF. The CDR3 bases are TGTGCCAGCAGTGGTAATCGACAGGGTGGAACAGATACGCAGTATTTT.

The V gene is TRBV6-5, the J gene TRBJ2-5, with 8 nucleotides matching TRBD1. The trim removed 6 bases at V and 4 bases at J, leaving 10 bases unmatched. The CDR3 runs 15 residues. CDR1 and CDR2 from the germline V gene are MNHEY and SVGAGI. The CDR3 is CASRPSAGQVETQYF. CDR3 DNA sequence: TGTGCCAGCAGACCTTCCGCGGGACAGGTAGAGACCCAGTACTTC.

The chain combines TRBV30 with TRBJ2-3, with TRBD2 identical over 14 bases. The CDR3 length is 16 residues. CDR1 is GTSNPN and CDR2 is SVGIG in the germline V gene (reference sequence). The J segment lost 8 bases and the V segment lost 2 bases, leaving 9 bases of the junction unmatched. CDR3 coding DNA: TGTGCCTGGAGTCAGACTAGCGGGGGGGTCTGGGGTACGCAGTATTTT. Amino acids: CAWSQTSGGVWGTQYF. The variable domain in full, completed from reference TRBV30 and TRBJ2-3, reads SQTIHQWPATLVQPVGSPLSLECTVEGTSNPNLYWYRQAAGRGLQLLFYSVGIGQISSEVPQNLSASRPQDRQFILSSKKLLLSDSGFYLCAWSQTSGGVWGTQYFGPGTRLTVL.

The genes are TRBV24-1 and TRBJ1-5; tentatively, D is TRBD1 (5 bases). CDR1 and CDR2 (germline): KGHDR, SFDVKD. V lost 3 bases to trimming and J lost 0 bases, with 8 bases between them. CDR3 length equals 15 residues. CDR3 region: CATSDDQGSNQPQHF. CDR3 in DNA: TGTGCCACCAGTGATGACCAGGGTAGCAATCAGCCCCAGCATTTT.

The chain combines TRBV20-1 with TRBJ2-1; 9 nucleotides align to TRBD2. Germline CDR1 DFQATT, CDR2 SNEGSKA (reference sequence). The CDR3 has 16 amino acids. Trimming took 5 bases from V and 2 from J; bases not matched to a gene: 10. The CDR3 DNA follows: TGCAGTGCTTGTGATAGCGGGGGCCGTACCTACAATGAGCAGTTCTTC. This sequence encodes CSACDSGGRTYNEQFF.

The rearrangement joins TRBV11-2 to TRBJ1-3; 8 bases agree with TRBD1. The germline gives CDR1 SGHAT, CDR2 FQNNGV. The CDR3 loop spans 14 amino acids. V shed 3 bases, J shed 10 bases, and the junction held 8 bases outside the gene matches. This chain's CDR3 is CASSFDQGARTIYF. The CDR3 coding sequence is TGTGCCAGCAGCTTCGACCAGGGGGCGAGAACCATATATTTT.

The chain recombines TRBV2 with TRBJ1-3; D remains ambiguous. The CDR3 length is 12 residues. Trimming stripped 4 bases from V and 4 bases from J, with 5 bases between. Germline V gene data show CDR1 as SNHLY and CDR2 as FYNNEI. The CDR3 DNA is TGTGCCAGCAGTGGAGGGGGAAACACCATATATTTT. This encodes CASSGGGNTIYF.

The chain carries TRBV5-1 and TRBJ2-3, with TRBD2 identical over 10 bases. The germline CDR1 and CDR2 sequences are SGHRS and YFSETQ. There are 16 residues in the CDR3. Trimming removed 3 bases from V and 7 bases from J; junction bases left unmatched: 11. Here the CDR3 reads CASSYIAGGRGNTQYF. The CDR3 nucleotides are TGCGCCAGCAGCTATATAGCGGGGGGACGTGGAAATACGCAGTATTTT.

The chain links TRBV30 to TRBJ2-1; possible D gene TRBD2, 5 bases. With 2 bases removed from V and 3 bases from J, the gap between germline ends came to 26 bases. Germline V gene lookup returns CDR1 GTSNPN and CDR2 SVGIG (reference sequence). The CDR3 consists of 19 residues. This chain's CDR3 is CAWSSPGGGQSTIYNEQFF. The CDR3 DNA follows: TGTGCCTGGAGTTCCCCAGGAGGCGGGCAATCGACAATCTACAATGAGCAGTTCTTC.

The chain joins TRBV6-2 or TRBV6-3 to TRBJ2-3; TRBD2 is a possible D gene (6 bases). Trimming took 5 bases from V and 6 from J, leaving 12 bases between them. The germline V gene encodes CDR1 MNHEY and CDR2 SVGEGT. The CDR3 length is 13 residues. In nucleotides, the CDR3 is TGTGCCAGCAGTCGTCCTCTAGCGGATACGCAGTATTTT. As protein: CASSRPLADTQYF.

The chain recombines TRBV12-5 with TRBJ1-5; D perhaps matches TRBD1 (6 bases). Germline V gene sequence: CDR1 LGHNT, CDR2 FRNRAP. V was trimmed by 6 bases and J by 5 bases, leaving 17 bases between them. This CDR3 is 15 amino acids long. Here the CDR3 DNA reads TGTGCTAGTGGGACATCAGGGGTAGGGCATCAGCCCCAGCATTTT. It translates to CASGTSGVGHQPQHF.

This chain uses TRBV19 with TRBJ2-5; the match to TRBD2 covers 15 bases. The V segment lost 5 bases and the J segment 4 bases; nucleotides outside the gene matches: 2. This CDR3 has 15 residues. The germline V gene encodes CDR1 LNHDA and CDR2 SQIVND (reference sequence). The CDR3 reads CASSPGLAGGETQYF. CDR3 sequence (DNA): TGTGCCAGTAGTCCGGGACTAGCGGGGGGAGAGACCCAGTACTTC.

The rearrangement joins TRBV6-5 to TRBJ1-1; TRBD1 might be the D (6 bases). The CDR3 has 15 amino acids. Trimming left V 7 bases short and J 6 bases short, with 21 bases between. Germline V CDR1 and CDR2: MNHEY, SVGAGI. This chain's CDR3 is CASTLGGGRPAEAFF. CDR3 bases: TGTGCCAGCACCCTGGGGGGGGGCCGACCTGCTGAAGCTTTCTTT.

The CDR3 DNA sequence: TGCGCCAGCACCCTAACCACAGGGAGTATTGAAGCTTTCTTT. This translates into CASTLTTGSIEAFF. This chain uses TRBV5-1 with TRBJ1-1, with TRBD1 as a possible D gene (6 bases). V was cut by 6 bases and J by 7 bases, with 19 bases left in between. Per the germline V gene, CDR1 is SGHRS and CDR2 is YFSETQ. This CDR3 has 14 residues.

The chain carries TRBV6-1 and TRBJ2-1; D is undetermined. Germline lookup yields CDR1 MNHNS and CDR2 SASEGT. The CDR3 extends over 14 amino acids. Trimming stripped 2 bases from V and 4 bases from J, with 9 bases between. The CDR3: CASSESLPYNEQFF. CDR3 nucleotide sequence: TGTGCCAGCAGTGAATCCCTACCTTACAATGAGCAGTTCTTC.

The chain is built from TRBV6-5 and TRBJ1-6; 7 nucleotides align to TRBD1. Trimming took 5 bases from V and 7 from J; bases not matched to a gene: 8. The germline V gene has CDR1 MNHEY and CDR2 SVGAGI. The CDR3 totals 15 residues. The CDR3 loop is CASSPMRGPNSPLHF. CDR3 sequence (DNA): TGTGCCAGCAGTCCGATGAGGGGGCCCAATTCACCCCTCCACTTT.

This clone showed up just a few times. This rearrangement joins TRBV6-2 or TRBV6-3 to TRBJ1-5, with D tentatively TRBD1 (5 bases). V lost 0 bases to trimming and J lost 7 bases, with 10 bases between them. Germline lookup yields CDR1 MNHEY and CDR2 SVGEGT. This CDR3 comprises 14 residues. CDR3 in DNA: TGTGCCAGCAGTTACTCTTTCGGGGGGCAGCCCCAGCATTTT. Its protein is CASSYSFGGQPQHF.

This clone appeared once. The chain is built from TRBV6-1 and TRBJ1-1, with D unresolved. Germline CDR1 reads MNHNS; CDR2 reads SASEGT. The germline V and J ends were trimmed by 1 base and 10 bases, with 13 bases remaining between them. The CDR3 contains 13 residues. The CDR3 spells CASSEGRVAGAFF. The CDR3 DNA reads TGTGCCAGCAGTGAAGGGAGGGTCGCGGGAGCTTTCTTT.

In nucleotides, the CDR3 is TGTGCCAGCAGCAGTACAGGGAGCAATTCACCCCTCCACTTT. This codes for CASSSTGSNSPLHF. The gene calls are TRBV5-6 and TRBJ1-6, with D possibly matching TRBD1 (6 bases). The CDR3 has 14 amino acids. The V end lost 4 bases, the J end lost 7 bases, and 12 bases lay between the germline ends. CDR1 SGHDT and CDR2 YYEEEE come from the germline V gene. Looking up the rest from reference TRBV5-6 and TRBJ1-6 gives the full variable domain: DAGVTQSPTHLIKTRGQQVTLRCSPKSGHDTVSWYQQALGQGPQFIFQYYEEEERQRGNFPDRFSGHQFPNYSSELNVNALLLGDSALYLCASSSTGSNSPLHFGNGTRLTVT.

This chain links TRBV9 with TRBJ2-2; tentatively, D is TRBD1 (6 bases). Germline CDR1 SGDLS, CDR2 YYNGEE. The CDR3 consists of 16 residues. V gave up 1 base and J gave up 4 bases, with 14 bases separating them. CDR3 region: CASSVMGASSTGELFF. DNA for the CDR3: TGTGCCAGCAGCGTAATGGGGGCTTCGAGCACCGGGGAGCTGTTTTTT.

The genes are TRBV9 and TRBJ2-3, with D possibly being TRBD1 (6 bases). Trimming shortened V by 0 bases and J by 5 bases, and 13 bases separated the two germline ends. Germline values: CDR1 SGDLS, CDR2 YYNGEE. The CDR3 totals 15 residues. The CDR3 nucleotides are TGTGCCAGCAGCGTAGAAGGCAGGGGCGAAGATACGCAGTATTTT. This codes for CASSVEGRGEDTQYF.